This TCR beta chain was profiled in a study of blood T cell repertoires in COVID-19. Measured with immunoSEQ multiplex PCR; TCRdb has only the in-frame clones, and not every one. This sample has approximately 110,000 clones, with approximately 85% found just once. Germline CDR1 MNHEY, CDR2 SVGAGI. V was cut by 7 bases and J by 4 bases, with 11 bases left in between. The CDR3 covers 14 residues. The gene calls are TRBV6-5 and TRBJ2-6, with D perhaps matching TRBD1 (5 bases). The TCR was taken from a woman of 80 years or more with COVID-19, enrolled during active disease. Sequencing was done on a sample of peripheral blood. The CDR3 sequence: CASKSGNGANVLTF. DNA of the CDR3: TGTGCCAGCAAGTCAGGGAACGGGGCCAACGTCCTGACTTTC.